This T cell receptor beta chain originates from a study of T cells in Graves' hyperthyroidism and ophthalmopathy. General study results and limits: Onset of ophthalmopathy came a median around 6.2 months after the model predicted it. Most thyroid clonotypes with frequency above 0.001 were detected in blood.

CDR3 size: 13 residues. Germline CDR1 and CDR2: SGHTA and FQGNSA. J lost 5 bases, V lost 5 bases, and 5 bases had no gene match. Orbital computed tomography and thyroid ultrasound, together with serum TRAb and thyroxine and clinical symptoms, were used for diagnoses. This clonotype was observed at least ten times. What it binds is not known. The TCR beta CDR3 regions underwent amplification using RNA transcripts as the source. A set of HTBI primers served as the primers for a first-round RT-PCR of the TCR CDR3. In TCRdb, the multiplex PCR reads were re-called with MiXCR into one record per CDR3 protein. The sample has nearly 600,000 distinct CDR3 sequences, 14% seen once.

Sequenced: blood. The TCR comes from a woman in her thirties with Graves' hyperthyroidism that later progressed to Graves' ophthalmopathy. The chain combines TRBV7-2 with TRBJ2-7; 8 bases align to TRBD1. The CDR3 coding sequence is TGTGCCAGCAGCCCAGGGGGCGGAGACGAGCAGTACTTC. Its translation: CASSPGGGDEQYF.